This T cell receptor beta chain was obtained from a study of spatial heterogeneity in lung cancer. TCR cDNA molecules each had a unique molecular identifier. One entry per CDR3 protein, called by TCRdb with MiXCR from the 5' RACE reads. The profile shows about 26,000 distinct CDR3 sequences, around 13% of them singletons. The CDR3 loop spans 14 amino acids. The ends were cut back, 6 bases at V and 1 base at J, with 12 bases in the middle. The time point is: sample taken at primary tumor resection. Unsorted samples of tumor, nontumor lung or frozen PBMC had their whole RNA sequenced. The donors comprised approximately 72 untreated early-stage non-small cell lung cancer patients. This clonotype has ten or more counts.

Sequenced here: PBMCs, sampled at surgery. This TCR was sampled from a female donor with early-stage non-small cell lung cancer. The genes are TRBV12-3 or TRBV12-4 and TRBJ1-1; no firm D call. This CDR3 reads CASSLDVSNTEAFF. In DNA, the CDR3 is TGTGCCAGCAGCCTTGATGTATCGAACACTGAAGCTTTCTTT.